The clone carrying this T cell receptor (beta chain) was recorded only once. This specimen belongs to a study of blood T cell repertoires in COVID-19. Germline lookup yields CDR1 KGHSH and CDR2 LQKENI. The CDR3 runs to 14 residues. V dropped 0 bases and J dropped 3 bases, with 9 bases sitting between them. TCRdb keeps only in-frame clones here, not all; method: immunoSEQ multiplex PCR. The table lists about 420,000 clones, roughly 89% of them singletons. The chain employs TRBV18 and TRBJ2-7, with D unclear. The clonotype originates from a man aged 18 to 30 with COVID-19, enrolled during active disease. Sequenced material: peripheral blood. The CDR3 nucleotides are TGTGCCAGCTCACCACCGATCGCGTTCTACGAGCAGTACTTC. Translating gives CASSPPIAFYEQYF.